This T cell receptor beta chain comes out of a study of regulatory T cells in long-lasting Graves disease. Arm-PCR with iRepertoire HTBI primers amplified the CDR3 regions for these TCR beta libraries. Via MiXCR, TCRdb re-called the multiplex PCR reads, giving one row per CDR3 protein. Of 400,000 to 500,000 distinct CDR3 sequences listed, about 15% are singletons. Stated time point: newly diagnosed GD, antithyroid drugs for less than 3 months. Scientists built the TCR library using RNA that was extracted from PBMCs. Whole-study results and caveats: It was possible that the small sample size reduced accuracy.

In its sample, this clonotype was seen many times. The target antigen is unknown. The CDR3 length is 9 residues. Trimming stripped 8 bases from V and 5 bases from J, with 2 bases between. Germline V gene lookup returns CDR1 SGDLS and CDR2 YYNGEE. This sample also appeared in a second study, on T cells in Graves' hyperthyroidism and ophthalmopathy.

This receptor was obtained from a woman between 25 and 40 years old with Graves disease. The chain is built from TRBV9 and TRBJ1-5, with D uncertain. The sequencing here drew on peripheral blood mononuclear cells (PBMCs), taken at new diagnosis, from a patient treated with antithyroid drugs. The CDR3 is CASHQPQHF. As DNA, the CDR3 is TGTGCCAGTCATCAGCCCCAGCATTTT.